This note documents a single TCR beta chain sequence. Its antigen is not known. The sample belongs to a study of T cells in Graves' hyperthyroidism and ophthalmopathy. Study summary: Peripheral blood draws took place at initial diagnosis, ahead of any treatment.

TCR beta CDR3 regions were amplified from RNA transcripts. The TCR CDR3 was amplified in a first-round RT-PCR using the HTBI primer set. Each CDR3 protein is one row after TCRdb ran MiXCR on the multiplex PCR reads. The table includes hundreds of thousands of distinct CDR3 sequences, less than 30% detected once. Looked up from germline, CDR1 is MNHEY and CDR2 is SVGAGI. This CDR3 is built from 15 residues. V lost 2 bases, J lost 10 bases, and 11 bases stayed unmatched. Whole-study findings and limits: Most thyroid clonotypes expanded above 0.001 appeared in blood too.

The chain couples TRBV6-5 to TRBJ1-1; TRBD1 matches at 9 bases. Input material: blood. The receptor was isolated from a man aged 35 to 55 with Graves' hyperthyroidism that later progressed to Graves' ophthalmopathy. CDR3 bases: TGTGCCAGCAGTTACCTCCCTACAGGGGGCTTACGAGCTTTCTTT. As protein: CASSYLPTGGLRAFF.